The clone carrying this T cell receptor (beta chain) was recorded once. This specimen comes from a study of blood T cell repertoires in COVID-19. The CDR3 runs to 13 residues. Per the germline V gene, CDR1 is SGHRS and CDR2 is YFSETQ. V was clipped by 2 bases and J by 4 bases, with 7 bases between them. TCRdb's table, derived via immunoSEQ multiplex PCR, lists solely in-frame clones and lacks some. This repertoire shows fewer than 300,000 clones, more than 85% found once; its top ten account for 2% to 2.5%. The sequence came from a woman in her twenties or thirties with COVID-19, enrolled during active disease. The sequencing sample was made of peripheral blood. The chain joins TRBV5-1 to TRBJ1-3, with D unresolved. The DNA for the CDR3 is TGCGCCAGCAGCTTCTATGAGGGAAACACCATATATTTT. Its protein is CASSFYEGNTIYF.